The rows below give T cell receptor beta chains drawn from one sample of a study of blood T cell repertoires in COVID-19. Profiled with immunoSEQ multiplex PCR; TCRdb holds only in-frame clones, not every one. The sample contains roughly 230,000 clones, under 90% of which appear only once. Sequenced: PBMCs or T cells enriched from blood (not recorded which). The receptors here all came from an older woman who had recovered from COVID-19. CDR3s include the opening cysteine and the closing phenylalanine or tryptophan. D genes are given only for firm matches. Clone size is given for some rows only: seen once, a few or many times, or a class if the clone is expanded.

size,V,J,D,CDR3,DNA
-,TRBV19,TRBJ2-7,TRBD1,CASSSLGQRYEQYF,TGTGCCAGTAGCTCGCTGGGACAGCGCTACGAGCAGTACTTC
-,TRBV6-5,TRBJ2-7,-,CASSPGRSYEQYF,TGTGCCAGCAGTCCCGGTCGGTCCTACGAGCAGTACTTC
-,TRBV3-1/TRBV3-2,TRBJ2-3,-,CASSPTGTRIRTDTQYF,TGTGCCAGCAGCCCAACCGGGACAAGGATCCGCACAGATACGCAGTATTTT
once,TRBV3-1/TRBV3-2,TRBJ1-4,TRBD1,CASSQGSGTGGEKLFF,TGTGCCAGCAGCCAAGGATCCGGGACAGGGGGTGAAAAACTGTTTTTT
once,TRBV15,TRBJ1-2,-,CATSRDPVSGRLDGYTF,TGTGCCACCAGCAGAGATCCCGTCTCGGGGAGGTTGGATGGCTACACCTTC
once,TRBV21-1,TRBJ1-2,-,CASSKVEQGKRKGYTF,TGTGCCAGCAGCAAAGTAGAGCAGGGGAAAAGGAAGGGCTACACCTTC
-,TRBV10-3,TRBJ2-7,-,CAISESNSKRYEQYF,TGTGCCATCAGTGAGTCGAACAGCAAACGCTACGAGCAGTACTTC
-,TRBV7-6,TRBJ1-2,TRBD1,CASSFQQGHGYTF,TGTGCCAGCAGCTTTCAACAGGGGCATGGCTACACCTTC
-,TRBV7-8,TRBJ1-1,-,CASSPTLGGEAFF,TGTGCCAGCAGCCCCACCCTCGGGGGTGAAGCTTTCTTT
-,TRBV7-3,TRBJ2-3,TRBD2,CASSLTQLAGGDTQYF,TGTGCCAGCAGCTTAACGCAACTAGCGGGGGGAGATACGCAGTATTTT
once,TRBV5-1,TRBJ1-2,TRBD1,CASREQQGDYGYTF,TGCGCCAGCAGAGAACAACAGGGGGACTATGGCTACACCTTC
-,TRBV3-1/TRBV3-2,TRBJ2-7,-,CASSLQGSYEQYF,TGTGCCAGCAGCCTACAGGGATCCTACGAGCAGTACTTC
-,TRBV10-2,TRBJ1-3,-,CASSESMGNTIYF,TGCGCCAGCAGTGAGTCTATGGGAAACACCATATATTTT
-,TRBV7-7,TRBJ2-7,TRBD1,CASSPGQANTYEQYF,TGTGCCAGCAGCCCAGGACAGGCGAATACCTACGAGCAGTACTTC
few,TRBV15,TRBJ2-5,-,CATSMTGMETQYF,TGTGCCACCAGCATGACGGGAATGGAGACCCAGTACTTC
-,TRBV7-3,TRBJ2-2,TRBD1,CASSPQGGNPGELFF,TGTGCCAGCAGCCCACAGGGGGGCAACCCCGGGGAGCTGTTTTTT